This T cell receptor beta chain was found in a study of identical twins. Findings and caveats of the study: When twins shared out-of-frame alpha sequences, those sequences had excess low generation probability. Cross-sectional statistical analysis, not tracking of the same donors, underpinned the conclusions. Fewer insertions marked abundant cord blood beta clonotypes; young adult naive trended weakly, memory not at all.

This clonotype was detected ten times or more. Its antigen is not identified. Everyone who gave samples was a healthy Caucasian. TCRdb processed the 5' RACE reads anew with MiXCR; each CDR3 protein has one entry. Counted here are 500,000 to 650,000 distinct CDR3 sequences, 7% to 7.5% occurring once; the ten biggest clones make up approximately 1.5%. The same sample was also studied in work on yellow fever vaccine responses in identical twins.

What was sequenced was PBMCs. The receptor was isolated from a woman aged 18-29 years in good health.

CDR3 coding DNA: TGTGCCAGCAGCAATCAGGGGGGTGGACAGCGGGAAAAACTGTTTTTT. Translated, it gives CASSNQGGGQREKLFF. V gene TRBV21-1 combines with J gene TRBJ1-4; TRBD1, the table's D call, lacks a check against the DNA. TRBV21-1 is annotated as a pseudogene. The CDR3 has 16 residues.